This passage covers 9 T cell receptor beta chains from one sample sequenced in a study of Ad26.COV2.S vaccination and SARS-CoV-2 variants. Measured with immunoSEQ multiplex PCR; TCRdb has only the in-frame clones, and not every one. The sample holds some 420,000 clones, 70% to 90% seen once. Treatment here: roughly 19 received Ad26.COV2.S at low or high dose, single or two shots; 5 received placebo; per-sample allocation not given. It was on day 63 after the first vaccine or placebo injection that samples were taken. This sample comprised peripheral blood, obtained in a trial of Ad26.COV2.S vaccine versus placebo. These TCRs come from a person between 18 and 65 years old who received the Ad26.COV2.S COVID-19 vaccine or a placebo.

The sample holds a few counts of this clone. The rearrangement uses TRBV9 and TRBJ1-2, with 7 bases fitting TRBD1. V dropped 3 bases and J dropped 3; count of bases not matched to a gene: 2. Germline lookup yields CDR1 SGDLS and CDR2 YYNGEE. CDR3 length equals 13 residues. DNA for the CDR3: TGTGCCAGCAGCGCCGGACAGGACTATGGCTACACCTTC. Translated, it gives CASSAGQDYGYTF.

This chain links TRBV7-3 with TRBJ2-3, with D unresolved. The V end was cut by 1 base, the J end by 0 bases, with 8 bases between. The CDR3 totals 15 residues. Germline CDR1 reads SGHTA; CDR2 reads FQGTGA. DNA for the CDR3: TGTGCCAGCAGCTTAAACAGCCTAAGCACAGATACGCAGTATTTT. This codes for CASSLNSLSTDTQYF.

This clone was recorded once. The chain couples TRBV13 to TRBJ2-1; TRBD2 aligns across 8 bases. V shed 1 base and J 7 bases; nucleotides not matched to a gene: 15. CDR1 and CDR2 (germline): PRHDT, FYEKMQ (reference sequence). There are 18 residues in the CDR3. CDR3 region: CASSLARRRRGDRNEQFF. CDR3 DNA: TGTGCCAGCAGCTTAGCGCGGCGACGGCGGGGGGATAGGAATGAGCAGTTCTTC.

The chain uses TRBV5-1 and TRBJ2-5, with TRBD1 as a possible D gene (6 bases). The germline V and J ends were trimmed by 5 bases and 2 bases, with 10 bases remaining between them. This CDR3 comprises 13 residues. From germline, CDR1 is SGHRS and CDR2 YFSETQ. CDR3 sequence reads: CASSSGVQETQYF. The CDR3 region has the DNA TGCGCCAGCAGTTCAGGGGTTCAAGAGACCCAGTACTTC.

This clone occurred once. Other DNA sequences in this sample translate to the same CDR3. V gene TRBV9 combines with J gene TRBJ1-2; 10 bases align to TRBD1. The CDR3 length is 15 residues. The germline gives CDR1 SGDLS, CDR2 YYNGEE. V shed 0 bases and J 4 bases; nucleotides not matched to a gene: 3. The CDR3 coding sequence is TGTGCCAGCAGCGTAGGGACAGGGGGAGGCTATGGCTACACCTTC. Its translation is CASSVGTGGGYGYTF.

The chain links TRBV19 to TRBJ2-1; 9 bases align to TRBD1. The J segment lost 9 bases and the V segment lost 7 bases, leaving 13 bases of the junction unmatched. CDR3 length: 15 amino acids. Germline values: CDR1 LNHDA, CDR2 SQIVND (reference sequence). CDR3 in DNA: TGTGCCAGTACCACGGCGGGGGACAGGGAGGGTGAGCAGTTCTTC. This encodes CASTTAGDREGEQFF.

CDR3 sequence reads: CASSESLVWNEQFF. CDR3 sequence (DNA): TGTGCCAGCAGTGAAAGTCTGGTTTGGAATGAGCAGTTCTTC. The genes are TRBV6-1 and TRBJ2-1, with D unclear. With 2 bases removed from V and 7 bases from J, the gap between germline ends came to 12 bases. In germline, CDR1 is MNHNS, CDR2 SASEGT. CDR3 size: 14 residues.

CDR3 in amino acids: CASRPEGNSPLHF. In DNA form, the CDR3 reads TGTGCCAGCAGGCCTGAAGGTAATTCACCCCTCCACTTT. V usage is TRBV28 and J usage is TRBJ1-6; no clear D. The CDR3 totals 13 residues. CDR1 and CDR2 (germline): MDHEN, SYDVKM. Trimming took off 6 bases at V and 6 bases at J, with 9 bases between the two ends.

V gene TRBV3-1 (or the pseudogene TRBV3-2) combines with J gene TRBJ1-3; D call uncertain. Trimming removed 4 bases at V and 0 bases at J, with 13 bases between. Germline-derived CDR1 and CDR2 are LGHDT and YNNKEL (reference sequence). The length of the CDR3 is 16 residues. CDR3 bases: TGTGCCAGCAGCCCCTCTGGACGGAGCTCTGGAAACACCATATATTTT. Translation gives CASSPSGRSSGNTIYF.